The clone carrying this TCR beta chain was seen more than once but under ten times. What it recognizes is unknown. Repertoires were generated with immunoSEQ multiplex PCR, while TCRdb's copy carries only in-frame clones and drops some. The data contain around 150,000 clones, more than 75% of them singletons. The data were taken from a study of T cell responses to AZD1222 COVID-19 vaccine. Study findings and constraints: Regions left unmutated in variants are reportedly the target of nearly half of spike-specific TCRs. The sample set comprised mostly white British donors with more females, and clonal diversity was possibly underestimated. Across spike, vaccine-associated CD4 TCRs were found, dominant at 160-218 and 743-854. The number of AZD1222 recipients seropositive at baseline was only 5 to 7.

CDR3 length: 15 residues. The germline V gene encodes CDR1 WSHSY and CDR2 SAAADI. J gave up 7 bases and V 6 bases, and 6 bases lay outside the gene matches. This receptor was obtained from an adult in good health. V is TRBV10-2 and J is TRBJ2-2; the match to TRBD1 covers 12 bases. Sequenced here: peripheral blood, sampled on day 0 of AZD1222 vaccination. This CDR3 reads CASSPGQGAGGELFF. The CDR3 DNA is TGCGCCAGCAGCCCGGGACAGGGGGCCGGCGGGGAGCTGTTTTTT.